This T cell receptor (beta chain) was sequenced for a study of cytomegalovirus exposure and HLA in healthy donors. Regarding the study as a whole: Indistinguishable V segments such as TRBV6-2 and TRBV6-3 were excluded.

Germline V gene lookup returns CDR1 MNHEY and CDR2 SMNVEV (reference sequence). V was shortened by 1 base and J by 3 bases, with 12 bases between the two germline ends. CDR3 length: 15 amino acids. The PCR was carried out with 60 Vbeta primers and 13 Jbeta primers. Generated by immunoSEQ multiplex PCR, the TCRdb table keeps only in-frame clones and is missing some. The sample yields about 120,000 clones, roughly 83% seen once. For this clone: Its specificity is unknown.

The receptor comes from a young man in good health and CMV-seropositive. Sequences were obtained from PBMCs. The chain combines TRBV27 with TRBJ1-2; possible D gene TRBD1, 6 bases. The chain's CDR3 is CASSLFEGGDYGYTF. The CDR3 DNA is TGTGCCAGCAGTTTATTCGAGGGGGGGGACTATGGCTACACCTTC.